The following is a T cell receptor beta chain sequence with its context. This record belongs to a study of T cells expressing NK-cell markers. Background on the study: The authors derived TCR beta repertoires from sorted CD3+CD56+NKG2C+, CD3+CD56+NKG2C- and CD3+CD56-NKG2C+ T cells. Serological testing identified seven of the eight sequenced donors as HCMV-seropositive and one as seronegative.

This CDR3 has 16 amino acids. The germline gives CDR1 MNHNS, CDR2 SASEGT. No DNA is given; TCRdb re-called the 5' RACE reads and lists each CDR3 protein once. Its table lists 150,000 to 160,000 distinct CDR3 sequences. The sequencing sample was made of blood T cells: a sorted CD56 or NKG2C T cell subset, CD4+ or CD8+ T cells, or bulk PBMC T cells (not recorded which). This TCR came from a woman aged 45-59 years in good health. The chain employs TRBV6-1 and TRBJ2-7; TCRdb's D gene call, TRBD2, goes unchecked for lack of DNA. The CDR3 region is CASTRLAGVSRDEQYF.